This TCR beta chain stems from a study of blood T cell repertoires in COVID-19. For the study at large: Samples representing acute and convalescent COVID-19 were sourced from the United States, Italy and Spain.

Using immunoSEQ multiplex PCR, the repertoire was profiled, and TCRdb retains in-frame clones only, with some absent. The data contain 200,000 to 250,000 clones, under 90% of them singletons. CDR1 is KGHDR, CDR2 SFDVKD, per germline. Between the trimmed V and J ends, which lost 6 bases and 0 bases, there was a span of 17 bases. The CDR3 covers 17 residues. The chain carries TRBV24-1 and TRBJ1-5; the D gene is possibly TRBD1 (5 bases). The TCR was taken from a woman older than 75 with acute or convalescent COVID-19. The sample comprised peripheral blood. Here the CDR3 DNA reads TGTGCCACCAGTACGAGGTGGACACCTTATAGCAATCAGCCCCAGCATTTT. Amino acid sequence: CATSTRWTPYSNQPQHF.